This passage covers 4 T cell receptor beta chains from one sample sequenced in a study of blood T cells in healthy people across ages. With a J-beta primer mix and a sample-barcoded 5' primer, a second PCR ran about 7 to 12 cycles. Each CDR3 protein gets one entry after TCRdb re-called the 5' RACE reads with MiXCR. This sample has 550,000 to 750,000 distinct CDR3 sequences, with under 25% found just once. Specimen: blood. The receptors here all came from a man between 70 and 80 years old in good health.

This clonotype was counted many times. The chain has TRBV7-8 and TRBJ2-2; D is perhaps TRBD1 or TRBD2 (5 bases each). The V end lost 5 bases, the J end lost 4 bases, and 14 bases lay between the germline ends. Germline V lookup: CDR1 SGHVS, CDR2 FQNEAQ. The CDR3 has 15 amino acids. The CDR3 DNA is TGTGCCAGCAGCCAGGGACGGCCAGGCACCGGGGAGCTGTTTTTT. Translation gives CASSQGRPGTGELFF.

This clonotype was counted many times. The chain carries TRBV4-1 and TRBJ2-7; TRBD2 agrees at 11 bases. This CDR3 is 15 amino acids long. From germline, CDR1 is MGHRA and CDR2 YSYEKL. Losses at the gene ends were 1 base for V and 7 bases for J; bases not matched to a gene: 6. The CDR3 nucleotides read TGCGCCAGCAGCCAAGTGGGGCTAGCGGGAGGTGAGCAGTACTTC. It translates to CASSQVGLAGGEQYF.

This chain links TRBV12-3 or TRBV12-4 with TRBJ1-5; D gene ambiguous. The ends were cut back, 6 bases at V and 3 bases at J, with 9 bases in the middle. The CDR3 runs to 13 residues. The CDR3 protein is CASSSTYNQPQHF. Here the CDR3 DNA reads TGTGCCAGCAGCTCGACCTACAATCAGCCCCAGCATTTT.

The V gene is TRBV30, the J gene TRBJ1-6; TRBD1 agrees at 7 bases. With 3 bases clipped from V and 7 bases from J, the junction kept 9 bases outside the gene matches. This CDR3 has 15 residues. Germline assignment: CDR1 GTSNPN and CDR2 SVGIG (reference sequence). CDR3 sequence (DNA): TGTGCCTGGAGAGGTAGGGGGCGAGAGAATTCACCCCTCCACTTT. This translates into CAWRGRGRENSPLHF. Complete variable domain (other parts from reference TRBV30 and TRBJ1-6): SQTIHQWPATLVQPVGSPLSLECTVEGTSNPNLYWYRQAAGRGLQLLFYSVGIGQISSEVPQNLSASRPQDRQFILSSKKLLLSDSGFYLCAWRGRGRENSPLHFGNGTRLTVT.